The 27 T cell receptor beta chains listed next were all sequenced from one sample in a study of T cell responses to AZD1222 COVID-19 vaccine. Using immunoSEQ multiplex PCR, the repertoire was profiled, and TCRdb retains in-frame clones only, with some absent. Among tens of thousands of clones, 60% to 85% were seen once, and the ten largest hold 47%. This specimen consisted of peripheral blood, obtained 28 days after the second AZD1222 dose. Receptors were obtained from an adult who received the AZD1222 COVID-19 vaccine.

This clone appeared a few times. V gene TRBV2 combines with J gene TRBJ2-1; no clear D gene. Trimming removed 6 bases at V and 6 bases at J, with 12 bases between. The germline gives CDR1 SNHLY, CDR2 FYNNEI. The CDR3 is 13 residues long. The CDR3, as DNA: TGTGCCAGCAGGGGGTCCTTCCTCAATGAGCAGTTCTTC. It is translated as CASRGSFLNEQFF.

The table lists this clone with a few counts. This chain connects TRBV9 to TRBJ2-2; TRBD2 might be the D (6 bases). From germline, CDR1 is SGDLS and CDR2 YYNGEE. This CDR3 has 15 residues. Trimming took 4 bases from V and 5 from J, leaving 15 bases between them. CDR3 residues: CASSSGGGKTGELFF. CDR3 DNA sequence: TGTGCCAGCAGCTCCGGGGGTGGAAAAACCGGGGAGCTGTTTTTT.

The J gene is TRBJ2-1, the V gene TRBV11-2; 8 nucleotides agree with TRBD2. CDR3 size: 18 residues. The V and J ends lost 5 bases and 7 bases, in that order; junction bases with no gene match: 19. Germline lookup yields CDR1 SGHAT and CDR2 FQNNGV. CDR3 sequence: CASSPQPPGLGVRNEQFF. The CDR3 DNA reads TGTGCCAGCAGCCCTCAACCCCCGGGACTAGGGGTTAGAAATGAGCAGTTCTTC.

The chain carries TRBV24-1 and TRBJ2-5, with 8 positions matching TRBD2. Looked up from germline, CDR1 is KGHDR and CDR2 is SFDVKD. The CDR3 has 16 residues. J was trimmed by 4 bases and V by 4 bases; bases with no gene match: 10. CDR3 protein: CATSDPYSGGVETQYF. The CDR3 DNA is TGTGCCACCAGTGACCCCTACTCGGGAGGGGTAGAGACCCAGTACTTC.

V and J are TRBV7-9 and TRBJ1-6; maybe TRBD1 (6 bases). The germline V and J ends were trimmed by 7 bases and 6 bases, with 13 bases remaining between them. Germline assignment: CDR1 SEHNR and CDR2 FQNEAQ (reference sequence). The CDR3 spans 14 residues. DNA of the CDR3: TGTGCCAGCACGGGGGGCATAGTTAATTCACCCCTCCACTTT. It translates to CASTGGIVNSPLHF.

This clone was counted a single time. The CDR3 DNA reads TGCGCCAGCCGAAATACAGGTTACGAGCAGTACTTC. This codes for CASRNTGYEQYF. The J gene is TRBJ2-7, the V gene TRBV5-1; D is possibly TRBD1 (5 bases). The CDR3 is 12 residues long. Germline values: CDR1 SGHRS, CDR2 YFSETQ. Trimming left V 7 bases short and J 4 bases short, with 12 bases between.

The chain employs TRBV20-1 and TRBJ2-5; D may be TRBD1 or TRBD2 (6 bases each). Trimming stripped 3 bases from V and 2 bases from J, with 10 bases between. Germline V gene sequence: CDR1 DFQATT, CDR2 SNEGSKA (reference sequence). The CDR3 consists of 13 residues. The CDR3 region is CSASLGGQETQYF. Here the CDR3 DNA reads TGCAGTGCTAGTCTAGGGGGGCAAGAGACCCAGTACTTC.

V gene TRBV5-1 combines with J gene TRBJ1-2; weak D call: TRBD1 (6 bases). Between the trimmed V and J ends, which lost 0 bases and 4 bases, there was a span of 13 bases. This CDR3 contains 15 residues. Germline V gene lookup returns CDR1 SGHRS and CDR2 YFSETQ. CDR3 in DNA: TGCGCCAGCAGCTTGGTGGTGACAGGAGCCTATGGCTACACCTTC. This translates into CASSLVVTGAYGYTF.

The V gene is TRBV4-2, the J gene TRBJ2-7, with unresolved D. The CDR3 contains 14 residues. Trimming took off 1 base at V and 4 bases at J, with 11 bases between the two ends. The germline V gene encodes CDR1 LGHNA and CDR2 YNFKEQ. In nucleotides, the CDR3 is TGTGCCAGCAGCCAAGTCGGCGGCGTTTACGAGCAGTACTTC. It encodes CASSQVGGVYEQYF.

This chain uses TRBV15 with TRBJ2-7; 11 bases match TRBD2. The CDR3 has 17 residues. Germline V gene sequence: CDR1 LNHNV, CDR2 YYDKDF (reference sequence). V lost 3 bases to trimming and J lost 3 bases; unmatched junction nucleotides: 10. The CDR3 region is CATSRDTTSGGLYEQYF. The CDR3 DNA reads TGTGCCACCAGCAGGGATACCACTAGCGGGGGCCTCTACGAGCAGTACTTC.

V and J are TRBV6-2 or TRBV6-3 and TRBJ1-1; 8 bases line up with TRBD1. The CDR3 contains 18 residues. CDR1 MNHEY and CDR2 SVGEGT come from the germline V gene. V lost 0 bases, J lost 0 bases, and 9 bases stayed unmatched. The CDR3 DNA reads TGTGCCAGCAGTTACTCGGTCAGGGGGCCTTACATGAACACTGAAGCTTTCTTT. Protein: CASSYSVRGPYMNTEAFF.

The chain carries TRBV28 and TRBJ1-2; 11 nucleotides match TRBD1. The germline CDR1 and CDR2 sequences are MDHEN and SYDVKM. V was pared by 4 bases and J by 8 bases, with 6 bases of the junction left unmatched. The CDR3 is 14 amino acids. In DNA, the CDR3 is TGTGCCAGCAGTTGGATCGGGACAGGGGGAGGCTACACCTTC. This gives the protein CASSWIGTGGGYTF.

The chain recombines TRBV7-9 with TRBJ2-1, with 7 bases identical to TRBD2. After removal of 1 base from V and 9 bases from J, the junction contained 9 bases not matched to a gene. Looked up from germline, CDR1 is SEHNR and CDR2 is FQNEAQ (reference sequence). This CDR3 region has 15 residues. The DNA for the CDR3 is TGTGCCAGCAGCTTAGAGGGGCGGGAGTCGGGTGAGCAGTTCTTC. Its protein is CASSLEGRESGEQFF.

The chain combines TRBV9 with TRBJ1-1; D not certain. With 1 base removed from V and 1 base from J, the gap between germline ends came to 8 bases. The CDR3 covers 14 residues. Germline V gene lookup returns CDR1 SGDLS and CDR2 YYNGEE. The CDR3 sequence: CASSVMAENTEAFF. The DNA of the CDR3 is TGTGCCAGCAGCGTAATGGCAGAGAACACTGAAGCTTTCTTT.

V is TRBV6-5 and J is TRBJ2-3; TRBD2 agrees at 9 bases. Trimming at V came to 0 bases and at J to 7 bases, leaving 8 bases not matched to a gene. This CDR3 is built from 16 residues. CDR1 is MNHEY and CDR2 is SVGAGI in the germline V gene. The CDR3 DNA is TGTGCCAGCAGTTACTCGGGGCGGGGGGGCGAAAATACGCAGTATTTT. Its translation is CASSYSGRGGENTQYF.

The rearrangement joins TRBV25-1 to TRBJ2-3, with 8 bases identical to TRBD1. The CDR3 spans 14 residues. V shed 3 bases and J 6 bases; nucleotides not matched to a gene: 5. Germline CDR1 MGHDK, CDR2 SYGVNS. The CDR3 loop is CASSETGAGDTQYF. Here the CDR3 DNA reads TGTGCCAGCAGTGAGACAGGGGCCGGGGATACGCAGTATTTT. Together with reference TRBV25-1 and TRBJ2-3, the CDR3 gives the full variable domain: EADIYQTPRYLVIGTGKKITLECSQTMGHDKMYWYQQDPGMELHLIHYSYGVNSTEKGDLSSESTVSRIRTEHFPLTLESARPSHTSQYLCASSETGAGDTQYFGPGTRLTVL.

The CDR3 spells CASSPGSGDYEQYF. In DNA form, the CDR3 reads TGTGCCAGCAGCCCAGGGTCAGGGGACTACGAGCAGTACTTC. The chain employs TRBV9 and TRBJ2-7; D possibly corresponds to TRBD1 (6 bases). Trimming cost V 4 bases and J 3 bases, with 14 bases left between them. From germline, CDR1 is SGDLS and CDR2 YYNGEE. The CDR3 is made up of 14 amino acids. Together with reference TRBV9 and TRBJ2-7, the CDR3 gives the full variable domain: DSGVTQTPKHLITATGQRVTLRCSPRSGDLSVYWYQQSLDQGLQFLIQYYNGEERAKGNILERFSAQQFPDLHSELNLSSLELGDSALYFCASSPGSGDYEQYFGPGTRLTVT.

The chain joins TRBV28 to TRBJ1-3; the D is unclear. This CDR3 comprises 12 residues. Trimming took off 10 bases at V and 2 bases at J, with 9 bases between the two ends. Germline V gene lookup returns CDR1 MDHEN and CDR2 SYDVKM. The CDR3 protein is CAIRKAGNTIYF. The CDR3 bases are TGTGCCATCAGAAAGGCTGGAAACACCATATATTTT.

The chain couples TRBV7-9 to TRBJ1-2; 8 bases agree with TRBD1. Trimming cost V 1 base and J 4 bases; bases outside gene matches: 8. The CDR3 contains 16 residues. CDR1 and CDR2 from the germline V gene are SEHNR and FQNEAQ (reference sequence). CDR3 sequence reads: CASSLEEDRDPYGYTF. The CDR3 DNA reads TGTGCCAGCAGCTTAGAAGAGGACAGGGACCCCTATGGCTACACCTTC.

This clone came up once. The gene calls are TRBV2 and TRBJ1-6; 8 bases are shared with TRBD1. Germline V gives CDR1 SNHLY, CDR2 FYNNEI. The CDR3 has 14 amino acids. V dropped 7 bases and J dropped 9; count of bases not matched to a gene: 8. The CDR3: CASNLGGQGSPLHF. The CDR3 DNA reads as TGTGCCAGCAATCTAGGAGGACAGGGTTCACCCCTCCACTTT.

This sequence joins TRBV27 and TRBJ2-1; the D is unclear. Germline CDR1 MNHEY, CDR2 SMNVEV (reference sequence). Trimming cost V 5 bases and J 8 bases, with 13 bases left between them. The CDR3 totals 13 residues. This CDR3 reads CASSLTSGHEQFF. In nucleotides, the CDR3 is TGTGCCAGCAGTCTAACCAGTGGGCATGAGCAGTTCTTC.

The V and J genes are TRBV7-9 and TRBJ2-7; 7 bases match TRBD2. The CDR3 sequence is 13 residues long. Trimming removed 5 bases from V and 3 bases from J; junction bases left unmatched: 4. The germline gives CDR1 SEHNR, CDR2 FQNEAQ (reference sequence). Here the CDR3 reads CASSRRESYEQYF. The CDR3 nucleotides read TGTGCCAGCAGCCGGCGGGAGAGCTACGAGCAGTACTTC. The full variable domain, rest sourced from reference TRBV7-9 and TRBJ2-7, is DTGVSQNPRHKITKRGQNVTFRCDPISEHNRLYWYRQTLGQGPEFLTYFQNEAQLEKSRLLSDRFSAERPKGSFSTLEIQRTEQGDSAMYLCASSRRESYEQYFGPGTRLTVT.

The rearrangement links TRBV28 to TRBJ1-5; D might be TRBD1 (5 bases). The length of the CDR3 is 15 residues. V shed 7 bases and J shed 6 bases, with 19 bases lying between them. Germline V gives CDR1 MDHEN, CDR2 SYDVKM. The CDR3 DNA reads as TGTGCCAGCAATCTCGACAGTTATAGCGGTCAGCCCCAGCATTTT. It specifies CASNLDSYSGQPQHF.

J is TRBJ1-2 and V is TRBV3-1 (or the pseudogene TRBV3-2); 8 bases fit TRBD1. Losses at the gene ends were 10 bases for V and 7 bases for J; bases not matched to a gene: 5. The CDR3 is 11 residues long. Germline CDR1 is LGHDT and CDR2 is YNNKEL (reference sequence). CDR3 coding DNA: TGTGCCATACAGGACAGGGCTGGCTACACCTTC. This encodes CAIQDRAGYTF.

V usage is TRBV28 and J usage is TRBJ2-7; D might be TRBD1 (6 bases). Deletions cut 5 bases from V and 0 bases from J, with 14 bases between. This CDR3 is 15 amino acids long. Germline loops: CDR1 MDHEN, CDR2 SYDVKM. CDR3 in DNA: TGTGCCAGCAGTAACAGGGTGGTATCCTCCTACGAGCAGTACTTC. Translating gives CASSNRVVSSYEQYF.

The CDR3, as DNA: TGTGCCAGCAGCCAAACAGCGGGTTTAAATCCAGATACGCAGTATTTT. It yields the protein CASSQTAGLNPDTQYF. This sequence joins TRBV4-2 and TRBJ2-3, with D possibly TRBD2 on 6 matching bases. This CDR3 has 16 residues. Germline V CDR1 and CDR2: LGHNA, YNFKEQ. V was pared by 2 bases and J by 4 bases, with 16 bases between.

The genes are TRBV28 and TRBJ2-1; D ambiguous. V was clipped by 0 bases and J by 6 bases, with 12 bases between them. Germline assignment: CDR1 MDHEN and CDR2 SYDVKM. CDR3 length: 15 amino acids. CDR3 sequence: CASSLWGSRANEQFF. CDR3 nucleotides: TGTGCCAGCAGTTTATGGGGGTCCCGCGCCAATGAGCAGTTCTTC.